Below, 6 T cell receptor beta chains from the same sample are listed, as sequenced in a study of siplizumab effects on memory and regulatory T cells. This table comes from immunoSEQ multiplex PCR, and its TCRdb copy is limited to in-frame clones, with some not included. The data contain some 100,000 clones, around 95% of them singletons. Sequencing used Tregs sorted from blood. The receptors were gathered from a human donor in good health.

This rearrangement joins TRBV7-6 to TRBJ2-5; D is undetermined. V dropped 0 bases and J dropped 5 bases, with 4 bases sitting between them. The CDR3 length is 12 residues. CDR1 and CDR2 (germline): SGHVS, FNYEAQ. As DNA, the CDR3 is TGTGCCAGCAGCTTAGCGGGGGAGACCCAGTACTTC. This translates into CASSLAGETQYF.

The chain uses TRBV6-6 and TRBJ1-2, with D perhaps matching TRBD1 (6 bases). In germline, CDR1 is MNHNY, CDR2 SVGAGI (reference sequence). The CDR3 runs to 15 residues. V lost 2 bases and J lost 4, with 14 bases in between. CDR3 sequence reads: CASSYNPRGAYGYTF. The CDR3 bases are TGTGCCAGCAGTTACAACCCCCGGGGGGCCTATGGCTACACCTTC.

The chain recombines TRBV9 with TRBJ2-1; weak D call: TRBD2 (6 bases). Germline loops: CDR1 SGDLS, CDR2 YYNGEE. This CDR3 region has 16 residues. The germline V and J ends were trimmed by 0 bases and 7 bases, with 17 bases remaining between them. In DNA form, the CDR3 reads TGTGCCAGCAGCGTAGGATTCGGGAGAGGTTTTAATGAGCAGTTCTTC. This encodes CASSVGFGRGFNEQFF.

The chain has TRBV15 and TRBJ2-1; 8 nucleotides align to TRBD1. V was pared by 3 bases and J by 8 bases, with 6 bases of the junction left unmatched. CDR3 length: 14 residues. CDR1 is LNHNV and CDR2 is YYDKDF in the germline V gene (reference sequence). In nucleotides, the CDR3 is TGTGCCACCAGCAGGCAGGGGGCGCTGGATGAGCAGTTCTTC. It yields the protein CATSRQGALDEQFF.

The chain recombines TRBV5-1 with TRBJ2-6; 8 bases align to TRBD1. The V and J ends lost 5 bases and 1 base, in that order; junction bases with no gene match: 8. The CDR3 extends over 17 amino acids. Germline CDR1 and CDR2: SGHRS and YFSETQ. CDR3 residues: CASRYAGGPSGANVLTF. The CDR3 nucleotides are TGCGCCAGCAGATACGCAGGGGGCCCATCTGGGGCCAACGTCCTGACTTTC.

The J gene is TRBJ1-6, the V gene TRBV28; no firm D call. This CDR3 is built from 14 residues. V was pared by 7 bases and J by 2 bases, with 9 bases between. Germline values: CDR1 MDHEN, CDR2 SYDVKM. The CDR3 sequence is CASISVPYNSPLHF. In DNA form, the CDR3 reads TGTGCCAGCATCAGCGTCCCCTATAATTCACCCCTCCACTTT. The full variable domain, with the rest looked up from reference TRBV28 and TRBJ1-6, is DVKVTQSSRYLVKRTGEKVFLECVQDMDHENMFWYRQDPGLGLRLIYFSYDVKMKEKGDIPEGYSVSREKKERFSLILESASTNQTSMYLCASISVPYNSPLHFGNGTRLTVT.